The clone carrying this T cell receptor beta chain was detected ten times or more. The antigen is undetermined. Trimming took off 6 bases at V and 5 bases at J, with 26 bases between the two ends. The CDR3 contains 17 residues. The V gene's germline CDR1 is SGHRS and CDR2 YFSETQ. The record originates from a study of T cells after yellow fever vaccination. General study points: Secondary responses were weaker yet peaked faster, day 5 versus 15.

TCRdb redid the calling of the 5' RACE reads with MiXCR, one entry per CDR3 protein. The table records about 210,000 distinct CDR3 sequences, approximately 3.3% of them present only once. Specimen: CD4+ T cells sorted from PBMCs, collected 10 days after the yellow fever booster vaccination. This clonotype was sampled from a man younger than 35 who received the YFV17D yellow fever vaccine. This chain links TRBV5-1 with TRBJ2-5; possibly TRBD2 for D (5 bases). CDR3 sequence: CASKKAAISAGGETQYF. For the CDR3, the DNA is TGCGCCAGCAAAAAAGCCGCAATCAGCGCGGGCGGGGAGACCCAGTACTTC.